Sequencing of this T cell receptor (beta chain) was carried out in a study of breast tumors, draining lymph nodes, adjacent tissues. The CDR3 has 16 residues. CDR1 is LNHDA and CDR2 is SQIVND in the germline V gene (reference sequence). J gave up 0 bases and V 6 bases, and 9 bases lay outside the gene matches. This clonotype was counted at least ten times. TCRdb analysed the multiplex PCR reads with MiXCR anew, one entry per CDR3 protein. The sample includes approximately 22,000 distinct CDR3 sequences, roughly three fifths of them seen just once. The sequence derives from a female donor with breast cancer. Some clones in this sample may be carry-over from other donors' samples. The V call is TRBV19, the J call TRBJ2-3; 7 bases match TRBD1. The specimen sequenced was tumor-adjacent breast tissue. CDR3 sequence: CASRLQGTSSTDTQYF. The CDR3 nucleotides read TGTGCCAGTAGATTACAGGGGACCTCTAGCACAGATACGCAGTATTTT.